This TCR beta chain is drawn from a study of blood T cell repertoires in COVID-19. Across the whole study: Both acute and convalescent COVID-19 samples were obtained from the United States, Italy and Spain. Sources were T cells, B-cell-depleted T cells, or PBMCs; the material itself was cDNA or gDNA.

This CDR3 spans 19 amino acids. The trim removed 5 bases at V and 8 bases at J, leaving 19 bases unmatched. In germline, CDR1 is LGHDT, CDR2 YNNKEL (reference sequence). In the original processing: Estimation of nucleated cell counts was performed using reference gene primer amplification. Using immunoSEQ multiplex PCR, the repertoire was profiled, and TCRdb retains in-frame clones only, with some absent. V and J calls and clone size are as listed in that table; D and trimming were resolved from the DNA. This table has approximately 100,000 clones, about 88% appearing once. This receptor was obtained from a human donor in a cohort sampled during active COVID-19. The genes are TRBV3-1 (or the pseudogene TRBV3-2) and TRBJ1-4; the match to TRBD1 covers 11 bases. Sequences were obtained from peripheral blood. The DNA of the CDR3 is TGTGCCAGCAGCTGTCCGGGGACAGGGGGAGTGTTTTATCGCGAAAAACTGTTTTTT. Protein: CASSCPGTGGVFYREKLFF.